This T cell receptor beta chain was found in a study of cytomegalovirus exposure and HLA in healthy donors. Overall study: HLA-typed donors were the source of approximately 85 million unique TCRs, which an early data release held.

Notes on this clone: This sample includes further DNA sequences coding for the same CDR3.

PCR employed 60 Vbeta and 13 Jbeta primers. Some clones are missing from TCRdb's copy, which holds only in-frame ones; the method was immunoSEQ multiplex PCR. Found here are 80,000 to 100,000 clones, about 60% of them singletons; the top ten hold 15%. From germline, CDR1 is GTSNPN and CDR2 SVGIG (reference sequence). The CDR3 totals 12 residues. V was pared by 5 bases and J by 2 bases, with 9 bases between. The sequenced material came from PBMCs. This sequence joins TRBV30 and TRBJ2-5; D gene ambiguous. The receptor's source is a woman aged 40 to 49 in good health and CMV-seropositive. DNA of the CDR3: TGTGCCTGGTCTCTATCACAAGAGACCCAGTACTTC. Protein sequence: CAWSLSQETQYF. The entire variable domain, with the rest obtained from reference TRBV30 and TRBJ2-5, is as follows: SQTIHQWPATLVQPVGSPLSLECTVEGTSNPNLYWYRQAAGRGLQLLFYSVGIGQISSEVPQNLSASRPQDRQFILSSKKLLLSDSGFYLCAWSLSQETQYFGPGTRLLVL.